The text below deals with one T cell receptor beta chain. These data originate in a study of shared clonotypes between healthy human individuals. Libraries were prepared by immunoSEQ multiplex PCR; TCRdb keeps only in-frame clonotypes and omits some of them. The sample yields 950,000 to 1,100,000 clones, roughly 70% seen once. V shed 3 bases and J 1 base; nucleotides not matched to a gene: 7. The CDR3 consists of 16 residues. Germline-derived CDR1 and CDR2 are SGHAT and FQNNGV. This chain links TRBV11-2 with TRBJ2-3, with TRBD1 identical over 7 bases. Source material: memory CD4+ T cells sorted from blood. Subset given: CD45RA-negative fraction. This receptor was obtained from a young man in good health. The CDR3 reads CASSFGTASRTDTQYF. CDR3 coding DNA: TGTGCCAGCAGCTTTGGGACAGCCAGTCGCACAGATACGCAGTATTTT.